The table lists the clone carrying this T cell receptor beta chain with a few counts. As yet, its antigen is unknown. Assay: immunoSEQ multiplex PCR; the TCRdb copy retains only in-frame clones and omits some. The sample lists about 1.1 million clones, roughly 74% seen once, with more than 0.45% in the top ten. Germline V lookup: CDR1 SGHTA, CDR2 FQGNSA. The length of the CDR3 is 15 residues. V was clipped by 0 bases and J by 0 bases, with 3 bases between them. The data were obtained in a study of shared clonotypes between healthy human individuals. Overall study findings and caveats: Researchers found naive subsets generally carried larger estimated richness than memory subsets. Researchers sampled blood only, noting tissue repertoires likely differ.

Study donors comprised healthy, HIV-negative adults devoid of recent acute infection or vaccination. Caucasian adults residing in Nashville, Tennessee made up all the donors. The source is a man aged 18 to 30 in good health. Some clones in this sample may be carry-over from other donors' samples. The source material was memory CD4+ T cells from PBMCs. Subset denoted: CD45RA-negative fraction. The chain has TRBV7-2 and TRBJ2-6; D not certain. CDR3 coding DNA: TGTGCCAGCAGCTTAGCCCTCTCTGGGGCCAACGTCCTGACTTTC. Translation: CASSLALSGANVLTF.